This TCR beta chain came from a study of a mutant IDH1 vaccine in newly diagnosed glioma. Study-level information: Visits designated V12 and V13 were conducted at weeks 35 and 47, respectively.

Produced via immunoSEQ multiplex PCR; TCRdb's table is partial and in-frame only. The sample has fewer than 30,000 clones, less than 85% seen once; the top ten hold under 35%. Specified time point: week 35, safety follow-up. Every vaccination contained 300 ug of the mutant IDH1 20-mer peptide and was paired with topical imiquimod. The donors' diagnosis was new WHO grade 3 or 4 astrocytoma that was IDH1-mutant and ATRX-lost. To note about this clone: Its target is not known.

The CDR3 runs to 17 residues. The V segment lost 4 bases and the J segment 5 bases; nucleotides outside the gene matches: 13. CDR1 and CDR2 (germline): SGHRS, YFSETQ. The chain links TRBV5-1 to TRBJ2-5, with 11 positions matching TRBD2. Here the sequenced sample was PBMCs, taken from a glioma patient whose treatment included an IDH1 peptide vaccine. The clonotype comes from a young man with glioma. The CDR3 region has the DNA TGCGCCAGCAGCGAAATGAGTAGCGGGAGGGCCTCGGAGACCCAGTACTTC. The encoded protein is CASSEMSSGRASETQYF.